One and the same sample provided the 13 T cell receptor beta chains below, sequenced in a study of cytomegalovirus exposure and HLA in healthy donors. This table comes from immunoSEQ multiplex PCR, and its TCRdb copy is limited to in-frame clones, with some not included. The table includes around 400,000 clones, roughly 85% detected once. Material for sequencing was PBMCs. These receptors all stem from a woman under 30 in good health and CMV-seronegative.

This clone was observed a few times. The chain combines TRBV20-1 with TRBJ1-1; D might be TRBD1 (5 bases). This CDR3 region has 11 residues. The germline gives CDR1 DFQATT, CDR2 SNEGSKA (reference sequence). The CDR3 DNA reads TGCAGCAGCAGGGTGAACACTGAAGCTTTCTTT. This translates into CSSRVNTEAFF.

The J gene is TRBJ2-3, the V gene TRBV28; D might be TRBD2 (5 bases). The CDR3 loop spans 15 amino acids. Germline CDR1 MDHEN, CDR2 SYDVKM. Trimming removed 10 bases at V and 0 bases at J, with 17 bases between. The CDR3: CATESGRTSTDTQYF. The CDR3 bases are TGTGCCACCGAAAGTGGACGGACTAGCACAGATACGCAGTATTTT.

The chain has TRBV5-1 and TRBJ2-7; tentatively, D is TRBD1 (6 bases). The CDR3 is made up of 15 amino acids. From germline, CDR1 is SGHRS and CDR2 YFSETQ. The V end lost 5 bases, the J end lost 2 bases, and 17 bases lay between the germline ends. Written as DNA, the CDR3 is TGCGCCAGCAGTTTCAGTGGGACAAAGACCTACGAGCAGTACTTC. Its protein is CASSFSGTKTYEQYF.

The chain combines TRBV7-9 with TRBJ2-1, with 9 nucleotides matching TRBD2. Trimming removed 1 base from V and 4 bases from J; junction bases left unmatched: 8. The CDR3 runs to 17 residues. From germline, CDR1 is SEHNR and CDR2 FQNEAQ (reference sequence). The CDR3 loop is CASSLGSGSGRYNEQFF. CDR3 DNA sequence: TGTGCCAGCAGCTTAGGTTCGGGAAGCGGGAGGTACAATGAGCAGTTCTTC.

The chain uses TRBV7-2 and TRBJ2-1; D perhaps matches TRBD2 (6 bases). CDR3 length: 16 amino acids. In germline, CDR1 is SGHTA, CDR2 FQGNSA. The V end was cut by 1 base, the J end by 4 bases, with 14 bases between. CDR3: CASSLESGGRYNEQFF. In DNA form, the CDR3 reads TGTGCCAGCAGCTTAGAAAGCGGAGGGCGGTACAATGAGCAGTTCTTC.

The chain combines TRBV10-3 with TRBJ2-1; TRBD1 might be the D (6 bases). The CDR3 length is 13 residues. The V gene lost 7 bases and the J gene lost 3 bases, with 10 bases spanning the gap. Germline-derived CDR1 and CDR2 are ENHRY and SYGVKD. CDR3 DNA: TGTGCCATCACCCCAGGGGACTACAATGAGCAGTTCTTC. This sequence encodes CAITPGDYNEQFF.

This chain connects TRBV5-1 to TRBJ2-7; 8 nucleotides align to TRBD1. This CDR3 comprises 14 residues. Per germline, CDR1 SGHRS and CDR2 YFSETQ. The junction had 3 bases not matched to a gene; V was cut back by 0 bases and J by 4 bases. CDR3 loop: CASSLARGLYEQYF. CDR3 DNA: TGCGCCAGCAGCTTGGCCAGGGGGCTTTACGAGCAGTACTTC.

The rearrangement links TRBV7-6 to TRBJ2-4; 7 nucleotides match TRBD2. J was trimmed by 3 bases and V by 4 bases; bases with no gene match: 6. Germline CDR1 SGHVS, CDR2 FNYEAQ. The CDR3 is 15 amino acids. CDR3 in amino acids: CASSSGGAGKNIQYF. The CDR3 nucleotides read TGTGCCAGCAGCTCGGGGGGAGCGGGCAAAAACATTCAGTACTTC. Together with reference TRBV7-6 and TRBJ2-4, the CDR3 gives the full variable domain: GAGVSQSPRYKVTKRGQDVALRCDPISGHVSLYWYRQALGQGPEFLTYFNYEAQQDKSGLPNDRFSAERPEGSISTLTIQRTEQRDSAMYRCASSSGGAGKNIQYFGAGTRLSVL.

The gene calls are TRBV6-4 and TRBJ2-2; D perhaps matches TRBD1 (6 bases). The V end was cut by 3 bases, the J end by 3 bases, with 8 bases between. Germline CDR1 and CDR2: MRHNA and SNTAGT. This CDR3 is built from 14 residues. For the CDR3, the DNA is TGTGCCAGCAGTGAGGCAGGGGACACCGGGGAGCTGTTTTTT. Its protein product is CASSEAGDTGELFF.

The chain is built from TRBV5-1 and TRBJ1-6; D is unclear. The CDR3 has 15 residues. Germline lookup yields CDR1 SGHRS and CDR2 YFSETQ. V lost 5 bases, J lost 7 bases, and 16 bases lay in between. This CDR3 is CASREPGQKNSPLHF. The CDR3 bases are TGCGCCAGCAGAGAACCTGGGCAGAAAAATTCACCCCTCCACTTT.

The chain employs TRBV7-7 and TRBJ2-7, with 7 bases matching TRBD2. CDR1 SSHAT and CDR2 FNYEAQ come from the germline V gene (reference sequence). Losses at the gene ends were 2 bases for V and 5 bases for J; bases not matched to a gene: 12. The CDR3 totals 16 residues. The CDR3 region has the DNA TGTGCCAGCAGCTTAAACGATCAGCGGGAAATCAACGAGCAGTACTTC. This sequence encodes CASSLNDQREINEQYF.

V usage is TRBV6-6 and J usage is TRBJ1-2; 7 positions match TRBD1. Germline lookup yields CDR1 MNHNY and CDR2 SVGAGI (reference sequence). This CDR3 comprises 16 residues. Losses at the gene ends were 7 bases for V and 5 bases for J; bases not matched to a gene: 16. CDR3 in amino acids: CASTATQTGMYYGYTF. In DNA form, the CDR3 reads TGTGCCAGCACTGCTACCCAGACAGGGATGTATTATGGCTACACCTTC.

This clone was picked up one time. The V call is TRBV4-1, the J call TRBJ2-1; TRBD2 agrees at 12 bases. CDR3 length: 19 amino acids. Trimming at V came to 1 base and at J to 9 bases, leaving 16 bases not matched to a gene. The germline V gene encodes CDR1 MGHRA and CDR2 YSYEKL. The CDR3 nucleotides read TGCGCCAGCAGCCAAGTAGCCCAAGGACTAGCGGGGCCCGGGGGTGAGCAGTTCTTC. It is translated as CASSQVAQGLAGPGGEQFF.